Following are 22 T cell receptor beta chains from one sample sequenced in a study of neurological immune-mediated disorders. Time point in this sample: longitudinal time-point 1 (baseline). MiXCR was run by TCRdb on the 5' RACE reads, yielding one entry per CDR3 protein. The repertoire consists of some 71,000 distinct CDR3 sequences, with 10% to 13% occurring once and the leading ten covering approximately 9.6%. The source material was PBMCs. These receptors were taken from a man between 25 and 39 years old in good health.

This clonotype was recorded at least ten times. The V call is TRBV7-3, the J call TRBJ2-2, with 11 bases identical to TRBD2. This CDR3 is 15 amino acids long. Trimming cost V 2 bases and J 6 bases; bases outside gene matches: 2. CDR1 and CDR2 (germline): SGHTA, FQGTGA. Here the CDR3 DNA reads TGTGCCAGCAGCTTATTAGCGGGAGGGGCCGGGGAGCTGTTTTTT. It translates to CASSLLAGGAGELFF.

This clonotype was found many times. This chain joins TRBV5-1 and TRBJ2-2; 7 positions agree with TRBD1. The J segment lost 6 bases and the V segment lost 0 bases, leaving 5 bases of the junction unmatched. The CDR3 covers 15 residues. The V gene's germline CDR1 is SGHRS and CDR2 YFSETQ. The CDR3 here is CASSLGTGYAGELFF. DNA of the CDR3: TGCGCCAGCAGCTTGGGGACAGGTTATGCCGGGGAGCTGTTTTTT.

This clonotype was seen at least ten times. The gene calls are TRBV5-1 and TRBJ2-2; no clear D gene. Per germline, CDR1 SGHRS and CDR2 YFSETQ. The CDR3 sequence is 13 residues long. Trimming left V 2 bases short and J 5 bases short, with 7 bases between. CDR3 nucleotide sequence: TGCGCCAGCAGCTTCAACCGAACCGGGGAGCTGTTTTTT. It encodes CASSFNRTGELFF.

This clonotype was observed many times. The rearrangement links TRBV5-1 to TRBJ1-3; D ambiguous. Germline CDR1 is SGHRS and CDR2 is YFSETQ. The V end was cut by 3 bases, the J end by 0 bases, with 10 bases between. The CDR3 loop spans 15 amino acids. CDR3 coding DNA: TGCGCCAGCAGCTCCGACACGTCCTCTGGAAACACCATATATTTT. It specifies CASSSDTSSGNTIYF.

This clonotype has just a few counts. The rearrangement uses TRBV29-1 and TRBJ1-2; TRBD1 matches at 9 bases. The CDR3 sequence is 20 residues long. V was pared by 3 bases and J by 4 bases, with 24 bases of the junction left unmatched. The germline gives CDR1 SQVTM, CDR2 ANQGSEA. CDR3 residues: CSVDPRVVAGQGVLSYGYTF. The CDR3, as DNA: TGCAGCGTTGACCCGAGGGTGGTTGCGGGACAGGGAGTTCTGAGCTATGGCTACACCTTC.

Many counts were recorded for this clonotype. J is TRBJ2-1 and V is TRBV7-9, with D perhaps matching TRBD2 (6 bases). Deletions cut 0 bases from V and 2 bases from J, with 14 bases between. The CDR3 is made up of 17 amino acids. Germline V gene data show CDR1 as SEHNR and CDR2 as FQNEAQ (reference sequence). CDR3 nucleotides: TGTGCCAGCAGCTTAGCGCGGGGACTGACGACCTACAATGAGCAGTTCTTC. As protein: CASSLARGLTTYNEQFF.

This chain links TRBV10-3 with TRBJ2-7; D is undetermined. The CDR3 length is 11 residues. Trimming cost V 8 bases and J 1 base, with 6 bases left between them. Germline loops: CDR1 ENHRY, CDR2 SYGVKD. The CDR3 region is CAISGSYEQYF. The CDR3 DNA follows: TGTGCCATCTCGGGTTCCTACGAGCAGTACTTC.

This clonotype was seen repeatedly, ten times or more. The CDR3 protein is CASRLLGSYTEAFF. The CDR3 DNA reads as TGCGCCAGCCGTCTTCTCGGGTCATACACTGAAGCTTTCTTT. The V call is TRBV5-1, the J call TRBJ1-1; unclear D gene. Trimming left V 7 bases short and J 3 bases short, with 16 bases between. CDR3 length: 14 residues. CDR1 and CDR2 from the germline V gene are SGHRS and YFSETQ.

This clonotype has a count of ten or more. This chain links TRBV6-2 or TRBV6-3 with TRBJ2-1; D remains unclear. The CDR3 contains 14 residues. V lost 2 bases and J 5 bases, leaving 10 bases between the germline ends. Germline V CDR1 and CDR2: MNHEY, SVGEGT. CDR3 residues: CASSYPRRNNEQFF. The CDR3 DNA reads TGTGCCAGCAGTTACCCCCGGAGAAACAATGAGCAGTTCTTC.

This clonotype was seen many times. The chain combines TRBV20-1 with TRBJ1-4; 7 nucleotides match TRBD1. Per germline, CDR1 DFQATT and CDR2 SNEGSKA (reference sequence). Losses at the gene ends were 7 bases for V and 0 bases for J; bases not matched to a gene: 8. The CDR3 loop spans 15 amino acids. The CDR3 coding sequence is TGCAGTGGGGGACAGACTATTGCAACTAATGAAAAACTGTTTTTT. Residues: CSGGQTIATNEKLFF.

The sample holds many counts of this clonotype. The chain links TRBV7-9 to TRBJ2-3, with 7 bases aligning to TRBD1. There are 18 residues in the CDR3. J gave up 1 base and V 4 bases, and 14 bases lay outside the gene matches. Germline V CDR1 and CDR2: SEHNR, FQNEAQ (reference sequence). CDR3 bases: TGTGCCAGCAGCTCGAGTCTCCTGACAGGGTTCGGCACAGATACGCAGTATTTT. This encodes CASSSSLLTGFGTDTQYF.

About this clonotype itself: This sequence may be a read error, since a much larger clone differs from it by one base. The J gene is TRBJ2-6, the V gene TRBV6-2 or TRBV6-3; D might be TRBD1 (6 bases). CDR1 is MNHEY, CDR2 SVGEGT, per germline. This CDR3 contains 20 residues. The V gene lost 3 bases and the J gene lost 0 bases, with 21 bases spanning the gap. CDR3 nucleotides: TGTGCCAGCAGTTATGGAACGGGGACATCGCATAGCTCTGGGGCCAACGTCCTGACTTTC. Its protein is CASSYGTGTSHSSGANVLTF.

This clonotype has at least ten counts. V is TRBV9 and J is TRBJ2-5; TRBD2 might be the D (5 bases). Trimming stripped 3 bases from V and 1 base from J, with 10 bases between. The CDR3 sequence is 14 residues long. CDR1 is SGDLS, CDR2 YYNGEE, per germline. The CDR3 bases are TGTGCCAGCAGCGATAGCGTTGCCCAAGAGACCCAGTACTTC. It is translated as CASSDSVAQETQYF.

J is TRBJ2-1 and V is TRBV6-6; 11 bases are shared with TRBD2. The V gene's germline CDR1 is MNHNY and CDR2 SVGAGI (reference sequence). V shed 4 bases, J shed 6 bases, and the junction held 11 bases outside the gene matches. The CDR3 contains 17 residues. CDR3 residues: CASSFSPKLAGVNEQFF. The CDR3 DNA reads TGTGCCAGCAGTTTCTCCCCTAAACTAGCGGGAGTCAATGAGCAGTTCTTC.

This clonotype has ten or more counts. J is TRBJ2-1 and V is TRBV19; D is unresolved. V dropped 5 bases and J dropped 0 bases, with 11 bases sitting between them. Germline V gene data show CDR1 as LNHDA and CDR2 as SQIVND (reference sequence). This CDR3 region has 15 residues. CDR3 bases: TGTGCCAGTAGTCCCCTGGAAAGCTCCTACAATGAGCAGTTCTTC. Translating it yields CASSPLESSYNEQFF.

This clonotype was counted many times. V usage is TRBV12-3 or TRBV12-4 and J usage is TRBJ2-3; D is unresolved. The V and J ends lost 4 bases and 2 bases respectively, with 7 bases between them. There are 13 residues in the CDR3. CDR3: CASSSFITDTQYF. The CDR3 DNA is TGTGCCAGCAGTTCCTTTATCACAGATACGCAGTATTTT.

This rearrangement joins TRBV5-1 to TRBJ2-1, with TRBD2 matching 8 bases. The CDR3 has 13 residues. V dropped 4 bases and J dropped 8; count of bases not matched to a gene: 5. Germline-derived CDR1 and CDR2 are SGHRS and YFSETQ. Here the CDR3 reads CASSGGLAHEQFF. For the CDR3, the DNA is TGCGCCAGCAGCGGAGGACTAGCCCATGAGCAGTTCTTC.

This clonotype was counted ten times or more. The DNA for the CDR3 is TGCGCCAGCAGCTTGGGATCAGATGAGCAGTTCTTC. It codes for CASSLGSDEQFF. The rearrangement links TRBV5-1 to TRBJ2-1; D is unclear. Germline loops: CDR1 SGHRS, CDR2 YFSETQ. The CDR3 contains 12 residues. V was clipped by 0 bases and J by 8 bases, with 6 bases between them. Complete variable domain (other parts from reference TRBV5-1 and TRBJ2-1): KAGVTQTPRYLIKTRGQQVTLSCSPISGHRSVSWYQQTPGQGLQFLFEYFSETQRNKGNFPGRFSGRQFSNSRSEMNVSTLELGDSALYLCASSLGSDEQFFGPGTRLTVL.

This clonotype was detected ten times or more. The chain carries TRBV20-1 and TRBJ1-5; 7 nucleotides agree with TRBD1. In germline, CDR1 is DFQATT, CDR2 SNEGSKA (reference sequence). V lost 1 base and J lost 4; bases outside the gene matches: 1. CDR3 size: 13 residues. The CDR3 spells CSARGTGNQPQHF. The CDR3 nucleotides read TGCAGTGCTAGAGGGACAGGAAATCAGCCCCAGCATTTT.

The table lists this clonotype with many counts. DNA for the CDR3: TGTGCCAGCAGCTTGGGACAGGGTACCGGAAAACTGTTTTTT. It is translated as CASSLGQGTGKLFF. This sequence joins TRBV7-8 and TRBJ1-4; 9 bases line up with TRBD1. The CDR3 covers 14 residues. Trimming cost V 3 bases and J 10 bases; bases outside gene matches: 6. The germline V gene encodes CDR1 SGHVS and CDR2 FQNEAQ.

At least ten counts were recorded for this clonotype. The chain uses TRBV6-6 and TRBJ2-5; 7 positions match TRBD1. J lost 5 bases, V lost 5 bases, and 8 bases had no gene match. Germline V gene sequence: CDR1 MNHNY, CDR2 SVGAGI (reference sequence). The CDR3 spans 14 residues. The DNA for the CDR3 is TGTGCCAGCAGTGGGGACAGACTAAGGGAGACCCAGTACTTC. It translates to CASSGDRLRETQYF.

This clonotype has just a few counts. The V call is TRBV5-1, the J call TRBJ2-7, with 8 bases matching TRBD1. V lost 1 base to trimming and J lost 6 bases; unmatched junction nucleotides: 9. The CDR3 runs to 15 residues. Looked up from germline, CDR1 is SGHRS and CDR2 is YFSETQ. The CDR3 loop is CASSLLTGVLGEQYF. The CDR3 DNA sequence: TGCGCCAGCAGCTTGCTGACAGGGGTATTGGGCGAGCAGTACTTC.